The 26 T cell receptor beta chains in this list originate from one sample, sequenced in a study of cytomegalovirus exposure and HLA in healthy donors. With 60 Vbeta and 13 Jbeta primers, the PCR was carried out. The repertoire was sequenced with immunoSEQ multiplex PCR; TCRdb's copy has only in-frame clones and lacks some. The table includes some 130,000 clones, nearly 80% detected once. Sample: PBMCs. Every receptor here comes from a man aged 25 to 40 in good health and CMV-seronegative.

The chain employs TRBV2 and TRBJ2-7; D is uncertain. The CDR3 is 13 residues long. Germline lookup yields CDR1 SNHLY and CDR2 FYNNEI. V lost 8 bases, J lost 7 bases, and 18 bases lay in between. The CDR3 nucleotides read TGTGCCAGCGGTCTGAGCCCGAGAGGAGAGCAGTACTTC. Translating it yields CASGLSPRGEQYF. Looking up the rest from reference TRBV2 and TRBJ2-7 gives the full variable domain: EPEVTQTPSHQVTQMGQEVILRCVPISNHLYFYWYRQILGQKVEFLVSFYNNEISEKSEIFDDQFSVERPDGSNFTLKIRSTKLEDSAMYFCASGLSPRGEQYFGPGTRLTVT.

The V and J genes are TRBV11-1 and TRBJ2-5; D is unresolved. The germline CDR1 and CDR2 sequences are SGHAT and FQDESV (reference sequence). The CDR3 length is 15 residues. The V and J ends lost 3 bases and 1 base respectively, with 12 bases between them. The CDR3 spells CASSFMWPRQETQYF. The CDR3 nucleotides read TGTGCCAGCAGCTTTATGTGGCCACGCCAAGAGACCCAGTACTTC. The variable domain in full, with the rest retrieved from reference TRBV11-1 and TRBJ2-5, is EAEVAQSPRYKITEKSQAVAFWCDPISGHATLYWYRQILGQGPELLVQFQDESVVDDSQLPKDRFSAERLKGVDSTLKIQPAELGDSAMYLCASSFMWPRQETQYFGPGTRLLVL.

The J gene is TRBJ2-5, the V gene TRBV15; possible D gene TRBD1, 5 bases. This CDR3 has 14 residues. With 6 bases removed from V and 3 bases from J, the gap between germline ends came to 14 bases. The V gene's germline CDR1 is LNHNV and CDR2 YYDKDF (reference sequence). For the CDR3, the DNA is TGTGCCACCAGGTCCCTCGACAGAGAAGAGACCCAGTACTTC. Residues: CATRSLDREETQYF.

The CDR3 is CASSEAASPSSGRGIEQFF. The CDR3 nucleotides read TGTGCCAGCAGTGAAGCGGCCTCCCCCTCTAGCGGGAGGGGTATTGAGCAGTTCTTC. This chain joins TRBV6-1 and TRBJ2-1; TRBD2 matches at 12 bases. There are 19 residues in the CDR3. From germline, CDR1 is MNHNS and CDR2 SASEGT. The ends lost 0 bases at V and 9 bases at J; junction bases unmatched: 15.

The chain combines TRBV2 with TRBJ2-7; the match to TRBD2 covers 7 bases. Germline lookup yields CDR1 SNHLY and CDR2 FYNNEI. CDR3 length: 14 residues. The V and J ends lost 7 bases and 0 bases, in that order; junction bases with no gene match: 6. The CDR3 bases are TGTGCCAGCACATACCGACTAGCCTCCTACGAGCAGTACTTC. Its translation is CASTYRLASYEQYF.

V gene TRBV29-1 combines with J gene TRBJ2-2; tentative D call: TRBD2 (6 bases). V lost 7 bases, J lost 7 bases, and 25 bases lay in between. The CDR3 contains 16 residues. CDR1 and CDR2 from the germline V gene are SQVTM and ANQGSEA. CDR3 nucleotide sequence: TGCAGCGCCGGGAAGGCGGGGACGATGGGTGGCGGGGAGCTGTTTTTT. It encodes CSAGKAGTMGGGELFF.

The chain has TRBV29-1 and TRBJ2-2; 9 bases agree with TRBD2. Germline V gene sequence: CDR1 SQVTM, CDR2 ANQGSEA. The V segment lost 4 bases and the J segment 6 bases; nucleotides outside the gene matches: 6. This CDR3 is 14 amino acids long. CDR3 protein: CSVVGGRAPGELFF. The DNA of the CDR3 is TGCAGCGTTGTTGGCGGGAGGGCCCCCGGGGAGCTGTTTTTT.

In this sample, this clone turned up once. This chain uses TRBV5-6 with TRBJ2-7, with a possible D match to TRBD2 (6 bases). The V and J ends lost 2 bases and 2 bases respectively, with 14 bases between them. This CDR3 spans 15 amino acids. Germline CDR1 and CDR2: SGHDT and YYEEEE. CDR3 loop: CASSFYSSGPYEQYF. Written as DNA, the CDR3 is TGTGCCAGCAGCTTCTATAGTAGCGGACCCTACGAGCAGTACTTC.

The chain couples TRBV7-2 to TRBJ2-2; D unresolved. The germline CDR1 and CDR2 sequences are SGHTA and FQGNSA. The V end was cut by 2 bases, the J end by 2 bases, with 15 bases between. CDR3 size: 17 residues. The CDR3 sequence is CASSLSLRKRNTGELFF. The CDR3 DNA is TGTGCCAGCAGCTTATCTCTGAGAAAAAGAAACACCGGGGAGCTGTTTTTT. The full variable domain, in which reference TRBV7-2 and TRBJ2-2 provide the parts outside the CDR3, is GAGVSQSPSNKVTEKGKDVELRCDPISGHTALYWYRQSLGQGLEFLIYFQGNSAPDKSGLPSDRFSAERTGGSVSTLTIQRTQQEDSAVYLCASSLSLRKRNTGELFFGEGSRLTVL.

This chain links TRBV6-5 with TRBJ1-4; a weak D match, TRBD1 (6 bases). The ends were cut back, 5 bases at V and 4 bases at J, with 11 bases in the middle. The CDR3 totals 14 residues. In germline, CDR1 is MNHEY, CDR2 SVGAGI. Written as DNA, the CDR3 is TGTGCCAGCAGTCTCGACAGGAGTAATGAAAAACTGTTTTTT. Translating it yields CASSLDRSNEKLFF.

This chain uses TRBV6-5 with TRBJ2-7; TRBD2 aligns across 11 bases. The CDR3 is made up of 16 amino acids. The germline V gene has CDR1 MNHEY and CDR2 SVGAGI. Trimming at V came to 2 bases and at J to 4 bases, leaving 7 bases not matched to a gene. The CDR3 nucleotides are TGTGCCAGCAGTTACACTAGCGGGAGTTGGTTTTACGAGCAGTACTTC. Translated: CASSYTSGSWFYEQYF.

The CDR3 DNA sequence: TGCGCCAGCAGCCTCAGGCGTTTTAAAAACGAGCAGTACTTC. Protein sequence: CASSLRRFKNEQYF. V gene TRBV5-1 combines with J gene TRBJ2-7; D gene unclear. The CDR3 totals 14 residues. V was trimmed by 4 bases and J by 5 bases, leaving 16 bases between them. Germline assignment: CDR1 SGHRS and CDR2 YFSETQ.

The rearrangement joins TRBV30 to TRBJ1-2, with D possibly TRBD1 on 5 matching bases. CDR3 length: 12 amino acids. CDR1 GTSNPN and CDR2 SVGIG come from the germline V gene (reference sequence). The CDR3 bases are TGTACCGCTTTAAGCCCCGACAGACGCTACACCTTC. Translated, it gives CTALSPDRRYTF.

A remark on this clone: Different DNA sequences within this sample yield the same CDR3. This rearrangement joins TRBV10-3 to TRBJ2-7, with 9 bases matching TRBD2. Germline CDR1 and CDR2: ENHRY and SYGVKD. With V trimmed by 3 bases and J by 1 base, 7 bases remained unmatched. The CDR3 is made up of 16 amino acids. In DNA form, the CDR3 reads TGTGCCATCAGTGAATCTGGCGGGAGGGGGTCCTACGAGCAGTACTTC. Translation: CAISESGGRGSYEQYF.

The chain uses TRBV2 and TRBJ2-5; D is possibly TRBD1 (5 bases). This CDR3 spans 17 amino acids. Germline CDR1 reads SNHLY; CDR2 reads FYNNEI. V was clipped by 2 bases and J by 2 bases, with 18 bases between them. The CDR3 DNA reads TGTGCCAGCAGTGAACTCCCGGGTAGGGGAAGTCAAGAGACCCAGTACTTC. Translating gives CASSELPGRGSQETQYF.

On this clone: This CDR3 is also generated by other DNA sequences in the sample. The chain combines TRBV6-1 with TRBJ2-2, with D perhaps matching TRBD2 (5 bases). The CDR3 covers 15 residues. Germline V gives CDR1 MNHNS, CDR2 SASEGT. Trimming shortened V by 5 bases and J by 2 bases, and 12 bases separated the two germline ends. This CDR3 is CASSPWGANTGELFF. The CDR3 region has the DNA TGTGCCAGCAGTCCCTGGGGAGCAAACACCGGGGAGCTGTTTTTT.

The genes are TRBV19 and TRBJ2-5; possibly TRBD1 for D (5 bases). The DNA end lines up better with TRBJ2-7; the J call may be wrong. This CDR3 contains 17 residues. The germline gives CDR1 LNHDA, CDR2 SQIVND (reference sequence). In DNA form, the CDR3 reads TGTGCCAGTAGCTCATGGGGCGGAAGTACTATTCGCGACGAGCAGTACTTC. It yields the protein CASSSWGGSTIRDEQYF.

The chain joins TRBV5-1 to TRBJ1-4; the match to TRBD1 covers 12 bases. CDR3 length equals 16 residues. Germline CDR1 is SGHRS and CDR2 is YFSETQ. J was trimmed by 7 bases and V by 4 bases; bases with no gene match: 8. Here the CDR3 reads CASSGRGTGGREKLFF. DNA for the CDR3: TGCGCCAGCAGCGGACGCGGGACAGGGGGCCGTGAAAAACTGTTTTTT. The variable domain in full, with the rest retrieved from reference TRBV5-1 and TRBJ1-4, is KAGVTQTPRYLIKTRGQQVTLSCSPISGHRSVSWYQQTPGQGLQFLFEYFSETQRNKGNFPGRFSGRQFSNSRSEMNVSTLELGDSALYLCASSGRGTGGREKLFFGSGTQLSVL.

The rearrangement joins TRBV10-3 to TRBJ1-1, with 7 positions matching TRBD1. CDR1 and CDR2 from the germline V gene are ENHRY and SYGVKD. Unmatched junction bases numbered 1, after V lost 6 bases and J lost 0 bases. The CDR3 runs to 13 residues. CDR3 sequence: CAIRGQLNTEAFF. The DNA for the CDR3 is TGTGCCATCAGGGGACAGTTGAACACTGAAGCTTTCTTT.

This chain connects TRBV18 to TRBJ2-1; D perhaps matches TRBD2 (5 bases). The CDR3 runs to 16 residues. The ends were cut back, 6 bases at V and 1 base at J, with 16 bases in the middle. The germline gives CDR1 KGHSH, CDR2 LQKENI. The CDR3 DNA follows: TGTGCCAGCTCGGAGGACCTCCAGAGGTCCTACAATGAGCAGTTCTTC. Translating it yields CASSEDLQRSYNEQFF.

The gene calls are TRBV5-1 and TRBJ2-1, with a possible D match to TRBD1 (6 bases). CDR1 and CDR2 (germline): SGHRS, YFSETQ. The CDR3 is 13 residues long. Trimming removed 2 bases at V and 8 bases at J, with 11 bases between. The CDR3, as DNA: TGCGCCAGCAGCTTACAGGGATCGGATGAGCAGTTCTTC. It is translated as CASSLQGSDEQFF.

The J gene is TRBJ1-2, the V gene TRBV2; D perhaps matches TRBD1 (6 bases). This CDR3 region has 14 residues. CDR1 is SNHLY and CDR2 is FYNNEI in the germline V gene. V was trimmed by 6 bases and J by 4 bases, leaving 15 bases between them. The CDR3 loop is CASSYTQGTYGYTF. CDR3 DNA sequence: TGTGCCAGCAGCTATACACAGGGAACCTATGGCTACACCTTC.

The rearrangement joins TRBV11-2 to TRBJ2-4; 7 bases agree with TRBD2. V was clipped by 0 bases and J by 1 base; unmatched bases: 3. The CDR3 runs 16 residues. The germline V gene encodes CDR1 SGHAT and CDR2 FQNNGV. The CDR3 nucleotides read TGTGCCAGCAGCTTAGAGGGGAGGGCCGCCAAAAACATTCAGTACTTC. Translation: CASSLEGRAAKNIQYF.

The chain joins TRBV18 to TRBJ1-1, with D possibly being TRBD1 (5 bases). Looked up from germline, CDR1 is KGHSH and CDR2 is LQKENI. V shed 3 bases and J shed 4 bases, with 18 bases lying between them. The CDR3 contains 16 residues. CDR3 sequence: CASSPPGGDRTTEAFF. The CDR3 bases are TGTGCCAGCTCACCTCCCGGGGGGGATCGGACCACTGAAGCTTTCTTT.

This clone appeared a few times. The V gene is TRBV7-2, the J gene TRBJ2-7, with D tentatively TRBD2 (5 bases). V lost 0 bases, J lost 3 bases, and 9 bases lay in between. The CDR3 length is 14 residues. Germline V gene data show CDR1 as SGHTA and CDR2 as FQGNSA. The CDR3 protein is CASSLAGAFYEQYF. The DNA of the CDR3 is TGTGCCAGCAGCTTAGCGGGAGCCTTCTACGAGCAGTACTTC.

This sequence joins TRBV30 and TRBJ2-5; 8 bases match TRBD1. CDR3 length: 13 amino acids. The trim removed 4 bases at V and 5 bases at J, leaving 6 bases unmatched. Germline V CDR1 and CDR2: GTSNPN, SVGIG (reference sequence). The CDR3 spells CAWTGGERETQYF. CDR3 DNA sequence: TGTGCCTGGACAGGGGGCGAGAGGGAGACCCAGTACTTC.